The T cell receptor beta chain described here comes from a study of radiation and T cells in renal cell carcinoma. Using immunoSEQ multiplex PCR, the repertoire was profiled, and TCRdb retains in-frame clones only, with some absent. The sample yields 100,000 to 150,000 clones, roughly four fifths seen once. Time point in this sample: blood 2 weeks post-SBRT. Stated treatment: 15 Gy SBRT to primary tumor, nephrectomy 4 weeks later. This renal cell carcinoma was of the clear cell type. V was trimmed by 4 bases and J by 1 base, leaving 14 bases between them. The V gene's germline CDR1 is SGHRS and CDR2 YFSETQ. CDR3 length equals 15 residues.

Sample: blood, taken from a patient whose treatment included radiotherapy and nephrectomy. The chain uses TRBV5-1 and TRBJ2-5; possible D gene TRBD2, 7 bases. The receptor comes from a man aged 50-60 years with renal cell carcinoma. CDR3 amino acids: CASSIIGGPQETQYF. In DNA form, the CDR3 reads TGCGCCAGCAGCATTATCGGGGGGCCCCAAGAGACCCAGTACTTC.